A selection of T cell receptor beta chains follows, all from one sample in a study of blood T cell repertoires in COVID-19. Libraries were prepared by immunoSEQ multiplex PCR; TCRdb keeps only in-frame clonotypes and omits some of them. In the table there are under 300,000 clones, about nine tenths of which are singletons. The sequenced sample was PBMCs or T cells enriched from blood (not recorded which). Every receptor here comes from a woman between 18 and 29 years old who had recovered from COVID-19. CDR3s include the opening cysteine and the closing phenylalanine or tryptophan. Fields, in order: CDR3 DNA, CDR3 protein, J gene, D gene, V gene, clone size. D genes are given only for firm matches. The size field is filled for only some rows; it gives once, few, many or a size class.

DNA: TGTGCCAGCAGCCCCCGGACAGGCAATCAGCCCCAGCATTTT
CDR3: CASSPRTGNQPQHF
J: TRBJ1-5
D: -
V: TRBV3-1/TRBV3-2
size: -

DNA: TGTGCCAGTAGAACCAGGGCCCCCTATGGCTACACCTTC
CDR3: CASRTRAPYGYTF
J: TRBJ1-2
D: -
V: TRBV19
size: once

DNA: TGTGCCAGCAGTTACCTTCCCGGGACAACCGGGGAGCTGTTTTTT
CDR3: CASSYLPGTTGELFF
J: TRBJ2-2
D: -
V: TRBV6-2/TRBV6-3
size: -

DNA: TGTGCCAGCACCCCCGACAGCTACACCGGGGAGCTGTTTTTT
CDR3: CASTPDSYTGELFF
J: TRBJ2-2
D: -
V: TRBV7-2
size: -

DNA: TGTGCCAGCAGCACAGGGACAGGACTTACTAACTATGGCTACACCTTC
CDR3: CASSTGTGLTNYGYTF
J: TRBJ1-2
D: TRBD1
V: TRBV9
size: -

DNA: TGTGCCAGCAGTGAAAGGGCAGAGGGGAACACTGAAGCTTTCTTT
CDR3: CASSERAEGNTEAFF
J: TRBJ1-1
D: -
V: TRBV6-1
size: many

DNA: TGTGCCAGCAGCGTAGGAGGTAGCTCCAATGAAAAACTGTTTTTT
CDR3: CASSVGGSSNEKLFF
J: TRBJ1-4
D: -
V: TRBV9
size: -

DNA: TGTGCCAGCAGTTACCAGGGCGGTGGCTACACCTTC
CDR3: CASSYQGGGYTF
J: TRBJ1-2
D: -
V: TRBV6-5
size: -

DNA: TGTGCCAGCAGTGAATGGGGTGGAGGGGCCTACGAGCAGTACTTC
CDR3: CASSEWGGGAYEQYF
J: TRBJ2-7
D: -
V: TRBV6-1
size: once

DNA: TGTGCCAGCAGCTTACTCCGGACAGACAAACAAGAGACCCAGTACTTC
CDR3: CASSLLRTDKQETQYF
J: TRBJ2-5
D: -
V: TRBV5-6
size: once

DNA: TGCGCCAGCAGCTTGGGGGGCTTGGGGAATCAGCCCCAGCATTTT
CDR3: CASSLGGLGNQPQHF
J: TRBJ1-5
D: -
V: TRBV5-1
size: few

DNA: TGTGCCAGCAGCCCTGGACAGCATAGCAATCAGCCCCAGCATTTT
CDR3: CASSPGQHSNQPQHF
J: TRBJ1-5
D: -
V: TRBV11-2
size: -

DNA: TGTGCCAGCAGCTTACAGGGTTCTGGAAACACCATATATTTT
CDR3: CASSLQGSGNTIYF
J: TRBJ1-3
D: -
V: TRBV7-9
size: -

DNA: TGTGCCAGCAGTTTATCCGGACTATCCTCCTACGAGCAGTACTTC
CDR3: CASSLSGLSSYEQYF
J: TRBJ2-7
D: -
V: TRBV28
size: -

DNA: TGTGCCAGCACTCCTATGGACAGGGGGAGTCAGCCCCAGCATTTT
CDR3: CASTPMDRGSQPQHF
J: TRBJ1-5
D: TRBD1
V: TRBV2
size: -

DNA: TGCGCCAGCAGCCAAAGTAGGGACAGCAACTATGGCTACACCTTC
CDR3: CASSQSRDSNYGYTF
J: TRBJ1-2
D: TRBD1
V: TRBV4-1
size: once

DNA: TGTGCCAGCATGGGAGGATTCGGCTATGGCTACACCTTC
CDR3: CASMGGFGYGYTF
J: TRBJ1-2
D: -
V: TRBV2
size: -

DNA: TGTGCCAGCAGCCGACTGAGCTCCTACGAGCAGTACTTC
CDR3: CASSRLSSYEQYF
J: TRBJ2-7
D: -
V: TRBV14
size: once

DNA: TGTGCCAGCAGTTTCTCAAGGGGAAACACTGAAGCTTTCTTT
CDR3: CASSFSRGNTEAFF
J: TRBJ1-1
D: -
V: TRBV28
size: -

DNA: TGTGCCAGCAGCTTAGGAGTCACGGGTCAGCCCCAGCATTTT
CDR3: CASSLGVTGQPQHF
J: TRBJ1-5
D: -
V: TRBV7-3
size: -

DNA: TGCGCCAGCAGCCAAGACACTAGAGGAACAGGGTTTATCGAAAAACTGTTTTTT
CDR3: CASSQDTRGTGFIEKLFF
J: TRBJ1-4
D: -
V: TRBV4-1
size: once

DNA: TGTGCCAGCAGCCCGGGGGGGACAGGGCTCGATACGCAGTATTTT
CDR3: CASSPGGTGLDTQYF
J: TRBJ2-3
D: -
V: TRBV9
size: -

DNA: TGTGCCAGCAGTTTCCGCGGGACAGACACAGATACGCAGTATTTT
CDR3: CASSFRGTDTDTQYF
J: TRBJ2-3
D: -
V: TRBV27
size: -

DNA: TGCGCCAGCAGCTTGTTCTCTGGACAGGGAACAACCGGGGAGCTGTTTTTT
CDR3: CASSLFSGQGTTGELFF
J: TRBJ2-2
D: TRBD1
V: TRBV5-1
size: few